One and the same sample provided the 28 T cell receptor beta chains below, sequenced in a study of blood T cell repertoires in COVID-19 (dated by TCRdb to the early 2020s). Receptors were amplified or captured by the immunoSEQ multiplex PCR assay. This immuneACCESS table, as held by TCRdb, lists in-frame sequences with V and J called but not all clones. Of the missing ones, under half trace to an unresolved V gene in checked studies; the others have no known cause. The table for this sample lists 300,000 to 450,000 clones; over 75% of them were counted only once. Of the sample, over 9.5% is held by the ten largest clones. The sample was peripheral blood. Source of these receptors: a woman aged 25-40 years with COVID-19, enrolled during active disease.

The rearrangement joins TRBV21-1 to TRBJ2-3; the D call of TRBD2 is as the table states it, not checked on the DNA. TRBV21-1 is an annotated pseudogene. This CDR3 has 15 residues. The CDR3 coding sequence is TGTGCCAGCAGCTACGGCAGGAGGATCTCAGATACGCAGTATTTT. It is translated as CASSYGRRISDTQYF.

J is TRBJ2-2 and V is TRBV5-4; 12 positions agree with TRBD2. Germline CDR1 and CDR2: SGHNT and YYREEE (reference sequence). The length of the CDR3 is 16 residues. The J segment lost 9 bases and the V segment lost 4 bases, leaving 10 bases of the junction unmatched. The CDR3 DNA follows: TGTGCCAGCAGCGCCCCCCTAGCGGGAGGGCCGAGGGAGCTGTTTTTT. Its translation: CASSAPLAGGPRELFF.

The chain combines TRBV18 with TRBJ1-4; D possibly corresponds to TRBD1 (6 bases). Germline V gene sequence: CDR1 KGHSH, CDR2 LQKENI. The V gene lost 6 bases and the J gene lost 5 bases, with 19 bases spanning the gap. This CDR3 comprises 16 residues. CDR3: CASSGVTGSINEKLFF. CDR3 DNA sequence: TGTGCCAGCTCGGGCGTAACAGGGAGTATAAATGAAAAACTGTTTTTT.

V is TRBV29-1 and J is TRBJ2-7, with a weak D call TRBD1 (6 bases). CDR3 length: 12 amino acids. In germline, CDR1 is SQVTM, CDR2 ANQGSEA. Trimming took off 5 bases at V and 3 bases at J, with 11 bases between the two ends. This CDR3 reads CSVRTRGYEQYF. CDR3 bases: TGCAGCGTTAGAACCAGGGGCTACGAGCAGTACTTC.

This clone was seen a single time. This sequence joins TRBV7-2 and TRBJ2-7; D is possibly TRBD2 (5 bases). V lost 5 bases, J lost 4 bases, and 12 bases lay in between. This CDR3 is 13 amino acids long. Germline loops: CDR1 SGHTA, CDR2 FQGNSA. The CDR3, as DNA: TGTGCCAGCAGCCCCAGACTACCTTACGAGCAGTACTTC. This translates into CASSPRLPYEQYF.

The genes are TRBV6-5 and TRBJ2-7, with a weak D call TRBD1 (6 bases). The V gene's germline CDR1 is MNHEY and CDR2 SVGAGI. Trimming left V 7 bases short and J 5 bases short, with 6 bases between. CDR3 length: 10 amino acids. Here the CDR3 reads CASNRDEQYF. The CDR3 DNA reads as TGTGCCAGCAACAGGGACGAGCAGTACTTC.

The chain joins TRBV6-5 to TRBJ2-5, with D unclear. V was clipped by 0 bases and J by 5 bases, with 10 bases between them. The CDR3 is 14 residues long. Germline assignment: CDR1 MNHEY and CDR2 SVGAGI. The CDR3 bases are TGTGCCAGCAGTTACTCGAGAGCAGCGGAGACCCAGTACTTC. The encoded protein is CASSYSRAAETQYF.

V gene TRBV2 combines with J gene TRBJ1-2; TRBD1 matches 8 bases. In germline, CDR1 is SNHLY, CDR2 FYNNEI. The CDR3 runs 15 residues. V shed 3 bases, J shed 2 bases, and the junction held 5 bases outside the gene matches. The CDR3 region has the DNA TGTGCCAGCAGTGAGGATGGACAGGGAAACTATGGCTACACCTTC. Protein: CASSEDGQGNYGYTF.

V is TRBV7-8 and J is TRBJ2-1; TRBD1 agrees at 8 bases. Trimming removed 5 bases from V and 7 bases from J; junction bases left unmatched: 7. Germline CDR1 and CDR2: SGHVS and FQNEAQ. The CDR3 is made up of 14 amino acids. The CDR3 DNA follows: TGTGCCAGCAGCGTTACAGGGGGAGGAAATGAGCAGTTCTTC. Protein: CASSVTGGGNEQFF.

The V gene is TRBV28, the J gene TRBJ2-7; the match to TRBD1 covers 8 bases. Germline V gene data show CDR1 as MDHEN and CDR2 as SYDVKM. The V gene end was trimmed by 5 bases and the J gene end by 0 bases; junction bases not matched to a gene: 6. The CDR3 has 15 amino acids. The DNA for the CDR3 is TGTGCCAGCAGTGGGTCCGGGACAGGCTCCTACGAGCAGTACTTC. It specifies CASSGSGTGSYEQYF.

The chain joins TRBV5-1 to TRBJ2-1; TRBD2 matches at 7 bases. The CDR3 is 13 amino acids. J lost 7 bases, V lost 3 bases, and 4 bases had no gene match. CDR1 is SGHRS and CDR2 is YFSETQ in the germline V gene. CDR3 nucleotide sequence: TGCGCCAGCAGCTACTCAGCGGGGAATGAGCAGTTCTTC. It translates to CASSYSAGNEQFF. The full variable domain, rest sourced from reference TRBV5-1 and TRBJ2-1, is KAGVTQTPRYLIKTRGQQVTLSCSPISGHRSVSWYQQTPGQGLQFLFEYFSETQRNKGNFPGRFSGRQFSNSRSEMNVSTLELGDSALYLCASSYSAGNEQFFGPGTRLTVL.

The chain carries TRBV30 and TRBJ2-3; 10 nucleotides match TRBD2. Per germline, CDR1 GTSNPN and CDR2 SVGIG (reference sequence). V shed 1 base, J shed 7 bases, and the junction held 5 bases outside the gene matches. The CDR3 extends over 14 amino acids. CDR3 nucleotide sequence: TGTGCCTGGAGTGCTCTAGCGGGAGAACATACGCAGTATTTT. The encoded protein is CAWSALAGEHTQYF.

This rearrangement joins TRBV4-3 to TRBJ2-7, with TRBD2 matching over 7 bases. This CDR3 is built from 15 residues. With V trimmed by 0 bases and J by 2 bases, 4 bases remained unmatched. Germline CDR1 is LGHNA and CDR2 is YSLEER. The CDR3 DNA sequence: TGCGCCAGCAGCCAAGAGTCTAGCGGTGCCTACGAGCAGTACTTC. This codes for CASSQESSGAYEQYF.

This chain joins TRBV7-9 and TRBJ1-6, with 7 positions matching TRBD1. Looked up from germline, CDR1 is SEHNR and CDR2 is FQNEAQ (reference sequence). The CDR3 extends over 16 amino acids. The ends lost 4 bases at V and 10 bases at J; junction bases unmatched: 13. The CDR3 DNA is TGTGCCAGCAGCTCCCTTCTGAACAGGGGACTCTCACCCCTCCACTTT. Translation gives CASSSLLNRGLSPLHF.

V gene TRBV2 combines with J gene TRBJ2-3; 11 positions match TRBD2. This CDR3 is 15 amino acids long. Germline V lookup: CDR1 SNHLY, CDR2 FYNNEI. J was trimmed by 2 bases and V by 7 bases; bases with no gene match: 5. The CDR3 DNA sequence: TGTGCCAGCACCTCACTAGCGGGGGTCACAGATACGCAGTATTTT. It specifies CASTSLAGVTDTQYF.

The chain carries TRBV2 and TRBJ1-1, with 8 bases lining up with TRBD1. The CDR3 is 14 residues long. Germline values: CDR1 SNHLY, CDR2 FYNNEI. With 4 bases clipped from V and 8 bases from J, the junction kept 9 bases outside the gene matches. In DNA form, the CDR3 reads TGTGCCAGCAGTGGCAGGGGGCGCGGCTCCGAAGCTTTCTTT. It translates to CASSGRGRGSEAFF.

The chain couples TRBV12-2 to TRBJ2-2; TRBD2 is the table's D call and was not checked against the DNA. TRBV12-2 is a pseudogene locus. The CDR3 is made up of 14 amino acids. The CDR3 region has the DNA TGTGCAAGGGGAGGCCGAACGAACACCGGGGAGCTGTTTTTT. Translating it yields CARGGRTNTGELFF.

The chain is built from TRBV11-2 and TRBJ1-2, with D maybe TRBD1 (5 bases). Germline assignment: CDR1 SGHAT and CDR2 FQNNGV. The germline V and J ends were trimmed by 4 bases and 4 bases, with 13 bases remaining between them. The CDR3 spans 14 residues. The CDR3 DNA follows: TGTGCCAGCAGCTCCCGGCGGGGCGGCTATGGCTACACCTTC. Translation: CASSSRRGGYGYTF.

The V call is TRBV2, the J call TRBJ1-1, with a weak D call TRBD1 (5 bases). Trimming removed 1 base from V and 4 bases from J, with 7 bases in between. Germline V gene data show CDR1 as SNHLY and CDR2 as FYNNEI. The CDR3 sequence is 13 residues long. This chain's CDR3 is CASSEVRGTEAFF. CDR3 in DNA: TGTGCCAGCAGTGAAGTTAGGGGCACTGAAGCTTTCTTT.

This chain links TRBV4-1 with TRBJ2-2, with D unresolved. Per the germline V gene, CDR1 is MGHRA and CDR2 is YSYEKL. V lost 3 bases to trimming and J lost 4 bases, with 12 bases between them. There are 15 residues in the CDR3. CDR3 in DNA: TGCGCCAGCAGCCACCGTGGAGACCGCACCGGGGAGCTGTTTTTT. It translates to CASSHRGDRTGELFF.

V and J are TRBV28 and TRBJ1-3; possibly TRBD1 for D (6 bases). Trimming shortened V by 5 bases and J by 2 bases, and 13 bases separated the two germline ends. Germline V gene lookup returns CDR1 MDHEN and CDR2 SYDVKM. The CDR3 covers 15 residues. CDR3 coding DNA: TGTGCCAGCAGTGTTACAGGGATGGCTGGAAACACCATATATTTT. It translates to CASSVTGMAGNTIYF.

The chain couples TRBV6-1 to TRBJ2-6; possibly TRBD1 for D (5 bases). Germline CDR1 MNHNS, CDR2 SASEGT. V was cut by 3 bases and J by 1 base, with 13 bases left in between. The CDR3 is 17 amino acids. The CDR3 sequence: CASSEAGFVSGANVLTF. The CDR3 DNA sequence: TGTGCCAGCAGTGAGGCAGGGTTTGTGTCTGGGGCCAACGTCCTGACTTTC.

This sequence joins TRBV23-1 and TRBJ1-2, with D tentatively TRBD1 (5 bases). TRBV23-1 is flagged as an ORF with uncertain function. The CDR3 is made up of 17 amino acids. V was trimmed by 0 bases and J by 2 bases, leaving 16 bases between them. CDR3 sequence: CASSQSLIGRANYGYTF. The CDR3 nucleotides read TGCGCCAGCAGTCAATCGCTCATAGGCAGGGCCAACTATGGCTACACCTTC.

As DNA, the CDR3 is TGTGCCAGCAGCTCCGGGGACGGAGGGGGCTACACCTTC. This encodes CASSSGDGGGYTF. The chain is built from TRBV11-3 and TRBJ1-2; TRBD1 might be the D (5 bases). V shed 4 bases and J shed 8 bases, with 14 bases lying between them. The CDR3 extends over 13 amino acids. In germline, CDR1 is SGHNT, CDR2 YENEEA.

This chain links TRBV12-1 with TRBJ2-2; the table's D gene call, TRBD2, was not cross checked with the DNA. TRBV12-1 is termed a pseudogene. The CDR3 runs 16 residues. CDR3 region: CASSFIGEGSTGELFF. CDR3 DNA: TGTGCCAGCAGCTTTATCGGGGAGGGTAGCACCGGGGAGCTGTTTTTT.

The V gene is TRBV19, the J gene TRBJ1-1; weak D call: TRBD1 (6 bases). CDR3 size: 16 residues. Trimming took 3 bases from V and 0 from J, leaving 14 bases between them. Germline CDR1 LNHDA, CDR2 SQIVND (reference sequence). The CDR3 bases are TGTGCCAGTAGTATGTCAGGGGCTTGGATGAACACTGAAGCTTTCTTT. It codes for CASSMSGAWMNTEAFF.

Written as DNA, the CDR3 is TGTGCCAGTAGTCTCCGGGACTCCACGGTTCAAGAGCAGTACTTC. It specifies CASSLRDSTVQEQYF. The V and J genes are TRBV19 and TRBJ2-7, with D tentatively TRBD2 (6 bases). Germline CDR1 and CDR2: LNHDA and SQIVND (reference sequence). CDR3 length: 15 residues. The V end was cut by 5 bases, the J end by 7 bases, with 21 bases between.

The rearrangement joins TRBV27 to TRBJ1-6, with TRBD1 identical over 9 bases. CDR1 is MNHEY, CDR2 SMNVEV, per germline (reference sequence). J was trimmed by 8 bases and V by 3 bases; bases with no gene match: 5. This CDR3 contains 15 residues. The CDR3 DNA reads as TGTGCCAGCAGTTTGTACCGGGACAGGGATTCACCCCTCCACTTT. It encodes CASSLYRDRDSPLHF.